Listed below are T cell receptor beta chains from one sample, sequenced in a study of cytomegalovirus exposure and HLA in healthy donors. Libraries were prepared by immunoSEQ multiplex PCR; TCRdb keeps only in-frame clonotypes and omits some of them. Altogether about 150,000 clones are present, roughly 74% being singletons, with the ten largest covering approximately 2.6%. The source material was PBMCs. The receptors originated from a man between 18 and 29 years old in good health and CMV-seronegative. The CDR3 runs from the conserved cysteine through the conserved F or W. D genes are given only for firm matches. Only some rows state a clone size, as once, few, many or a class for expanded clones.

CDR3: CASSPRGGLAGGRYNEQFF
DNA: TGTGCCAGCAGCCCCAGGGGGGGACTAGCGGGGGGCCGCTACAATGAGCAGTTCTTC
size: NA
J: TRBJ2-1
D: TRBD2
V: TRBV9

CDR3: CASSLYSEYGYTF
DNA: TGTGCCAGCTCACTATACAGTGAGTATGGCTACACCTTC
size: NA
J: TRBJ1-2
D: NA
V: TRBV18

CDR3: CASSQATEGTDTQYF
DNA: TGTGCCAGCAGCCAAGCTACGGAGGGCACAGATACGCAGTATTTT
size: NA
J: TRBJ2-3
D: NA
V: TRBV4-2

CDR3: CASNPAGSQETQYF
DNA: TGTGCCAGCAACCCGGCGGGGTCACAAGAGACCCAGTACTTC
size: NA
J: TRBJ2-5
D: NA
V: TRBV9

CDR3: CASSPQGDDNQPQHF
DNA: TGCGCCAGCAGCCCACAGGGGGATGACAATCAGCCCCAGCATTTT
size: NA
J: TRBJ1-5
D: TRBD1
V: TRBV23-1

CDR3: CASSYQGDNTEAFF
DNA: TGCGCCAGCAGCTATCAGGGGGACAACACTGAAGCTTTCTTT
size: NA
J: TRBJ1-1
D: TRBD1
V: TRBV5-1

CDR3: CASRDRDRYGYTF
DNA: TGTGCCAGCCGGGACAGGGACCGCTATGGCTACACCTTC
size: once
J: TRBJ1-2
D: TRBD1
V: TRBV6-5

CDR3: CASSRTQPNTEAFF
DNA: TGCGCCAGCAGCCGGACACAGCCGAACACTGAAGCTTTCTTT
size: NA
J: TRBJ1-1
D: NA
V: TRBV5-1

CDR3: CASSSMATEAFF
DNA: TGTGCCAGCAGCTCAATGGCCACTGAAGCTTTCTTT
size: NA
J: TRBJ1-1
D: NA
V: TRBV7-9

CDR3: CASTHWDRLGETQYF
DNA: TGTGCCAGCACCCACTGGGACAGACTTGGGGAGACCCAGTACTTC
size: NA
J: TRBJ2-5
D: TRBD1
V: TRBV28

CDR3: CASTHPSSSGGFTDTQYF
DNA: TGTGCCAGCACCCACCCAAGCTCAAGCGGGGGATTCACAGATACGCAGTATTTT
size: NA
J: TRBJ2-3
D: TRBD2
V: TRBV9

CDR3: CASSIGTGSDTEAFF
DNA: TGCGCCAGCAGCATCGGGACAGGGAGTGACACTGAAGCTTTCTTT
size: NA
J: TRBJ1-1
D: TRBD1
V: TRBV5-1

CDR3: CASSLTPGQANTEAFF
DNA: TGTGCCAGCAGCTTAACGCCCGGACAGGCGAACACTGAAGCTTTCTTT
size: NA
J: TRBJ1-1
D: TRBD1
V: TRBV7-9

CDR3: CAWTNPGQGNTEAFF
DNA: TGTGCCTGGACCAATCCGGGACAGGGGAACACTGAAGCTTTCTTT
size: NA
J: TRBJ1-1
D: TRBD1
V: TRBV30

CDR3: CASSTTGAQETQYF
DNA: TGCGCCAGCAGCACAACAGGGGCCCAAGAGACCCAGTACTTC
size: NA
J: TRBJ2-5
D: TRBD1
V: TRBV5-1

CDR3: CASSQGGGLADTQYF
DNA: TGTGCCAGCAGTCAAGGGGGGGGGCTGGCAGATACGCAGTATTTT
size: few
J: TRBJ2-3
D: NA
V: TRBV28

CDR3: CASRLGAEETQYF
DNA: TGTGCCAGTAGGTTGGGGGCGGAGGAGACCCAGTACTTC
size: few
J: TRBJ2-5
D: NA
V: TRBV19

CDR3: CASSPTEAGGPSGEQYF
DNA: TGTGCCAGCTCCCCTACTGAAGCGGGGGGCCCGTCGGGCGAGCAGTACTTC
size: NA
J: TRBJ2-7
D: TRBD2
V: TRBV18

CDR3: CASSIRRDRAPFQHF
DNA: TGTGCCAGTAGTATCCGCCGGGACAGGGCGCCATTCCAGCATTTT
size: NA
J: TRBJ1-5
D: TRBD1
V: TRBV19

CDR3: CSVEPQGARGTFF
DNA: TGCAGCGTTGAACCCCAGGGTGCGCGGGGAACTTTCTTT
size: few
J: TRBJ1-1
D: NA
V: TRBV29-1

CDR3: CASSTIRGNEKLFF
DNA: TGTGCCAGTAGTACGATACGGGGTAATGAAAAACTGTTTTTT
size: NA
J: TRBJ1-4
D: NA
V: TRBV19

CDR3: CASSLSPYNYGYTF
DNA: TGTGCCAGCAGTTTAAGTCCCTATAACTATGGCTACACCTTC
size: NA
J: TRBJ1-2
D: NA
V: TRBV27

CDR3: CAISVGLSGNTIYF
DNA: TGTGCCATCAGTGTGGGACTCTCTGGAAACACCATATATTTT
size: once
J: TRBJ1-3
D: NA
V: TRBV10-3

CDR3: CASSQEVSGGYTF
DNA: TGCGCCAGCAGCCAAGAGGTATCGGGTGGCTACACCTTC
size: NA
J: TRBJ1-2
D: NA
V: TRBV4-3

CDR3: CASIGWLKETQYF
DNA: TGTGCCAGTATCGGGTGGCTGAAAGAGACCCAGTACTTC
size: NA
J: TRBJ2-5
D: NA
V: TRBV2

CDR3: CASSGGQGYGYTF
DNA: TGTGCCAGCAGTGGGGGACAGGGGTATGGCTACACCTTC
size: NA
J: TRBJ1-2
D: TRBD1
V: TRBV9

CDR3: CASSGSGTDTQYF
DNA: TGTGCCAGCAGTGGTTCGGGGACAGATACGCAGTATTTT
size: NA
J: TRBJ2-3
D: NA
V: TRBV2

CDR3: CSSSSGPGQGYYGYTF
DNA: TGTTCCAGCAGCTCAGGACCGGGACAGGGGTACTATGGCTACACCTTC
size: NA
J: TRBJ1-2
D: TRBD1
V: TRBV7-9

CDR3: CASSQERGGGGVSYEQYF
DNA: TGCGCCAGCAGCCAAGAAAGGGGTGGTGGGGGGGTCTCCTACGAGCAGTACTTC
size: once
J: TRBJ2-7
D: TRBD2
V: TRBV4-1

CDR3: CASSSGQGVGGYTF
DNA: TGTGCCAGCAGCTCTGGACAGGGAGTCGGTGGCTACACCTTC
size: NA
J: TRBJ1-2
D: TRBD1
V: TRBV7-8

CDR3: CASMAGNNQPQHF
DNA: TGTGCCAGCATGGCGGGGAACAATCAGCCCCAGCATTTT
size: few
J: TRBJ1-5
D: NA
V: TRBV6-5

CDR3: CASGLPHKEGEKLFF
DNA: TGTGCTAGTGGTTTACCCCACAAGGAGGGAGAAAAACTGTTTTTT
size: NA
J: TRBJ1-4
D: NA
V: TRBV12-5

CDR3: CASSYSPGGNTIYF
DNA: TGTGCCAGCAGTTACTCTCCAGGGGGAAACACCATATATTTT
size: NA
J: TRBJ1-3
D: NA
V: TRBV6-5

CDR3: CASSYHPGQNTEAFF
DNA: TGTGCCAGCAGCTATCACCCAGGGCAGAACACTGAAGCTTTCTTT
size: NA
J: TRBJ1-1
D: NA
V: TRBV5-5

CDR3: CASSDPRQGGSNYGYTF
DNA: TGTGCCAGCAGTGATCCCCGACAGGGGGGAAGTAACTATGGCTACACCTTC
size: NA
J: TRBJ1-2
D: TRBD1
V: TRBV2

CDR3: CASSWRGNEAFF
DNA: TGTGCCAGTTCGTGGAGGGGAAATGAAGCTTTCTTT
size: NA
J: TRBJ1-1
D: NA
V: TRBV28

CDR3: CASSQDRGASSGNTIYF
DNA: TGCGCCAGCAGCCAAGATCGGGGGGCAAGCTCTGGAAACACCATATATTTT
size: NA
J: TRBJ1-3
D: NA
V: TRBV4-1

CDR3: CASRTGSGGPRNEQFF
DNA: TGTGCCAGCAGAACTGGGAGCGGGGGGCCGCGCAATGAGCAGTTCTTC
size: once
J: TRBJ2-1
D: TRBD2
V: TRBV28

CDR3: CASTNPRDTSSGNTIYF
DNA: TGTGCCAGTACCAACCCCCGGGACACGAGCTCTGGAAACACCATATATTTT
size: few
J: TRBJ1-3
D: NA
V: TRBV19

CDR3: CASRTLAGSPISEQFF
DNA: TGTGCCAGCAGGACATTAGCGGGGTCCCCAATTAGTGAGCAGTTCTTC
size: NA
J: TRBJ2-1
D: TRBD2
V: TRBV2